This TCR beta chain was retrieved from a study of vaccination effects on CD4 cells after COVID-19. Overall study findings and caveats: Only 1 of 255 vaccine-induced clones from healthy vaccinees cross-reacted with common cold coronaviruses.

After expansion with viral peptide pools in the ViraFEST assay, antigen-specific CD4+ T cells were sequenced. The culture ran for under eleven days, and then CD4+ T cells were isolated. All vaccine recipients tested negative for nucleocapsid antibodies and had never contracted SARS-CoV-2 infection. Germline values: CDR1 KGHSH, CDR2 LQKENI. The CDR3 totals 13 residues. Trimming took 4 bases from V and 10 from J, leaving 11 bases between them. Assay used: immunoSEQ multiplex PCR; TCRdb lists only in-frame clones, some missing. The table includes tens of thousands of clones, approximately 72% detected once. This clone was seen more than once but under ten times. Its antigen is not known.

The sample in question was CD4+ T cells from PBMCs cultured with HCoV-NL63 spike peptides, obtained before COVID-19 vaccination. This TCR came from a human donor who received a COVID-19 vaccine. The chain is built from TRBV18 and TRBJ1-6, with D possibly being TRBD1 (6 bases). CDR3 in DNA: TGTGCCAGCTCACAGGGGGTCCAATCACCCCTCCACTTT. As protein: CASSQGVQSPLHF.